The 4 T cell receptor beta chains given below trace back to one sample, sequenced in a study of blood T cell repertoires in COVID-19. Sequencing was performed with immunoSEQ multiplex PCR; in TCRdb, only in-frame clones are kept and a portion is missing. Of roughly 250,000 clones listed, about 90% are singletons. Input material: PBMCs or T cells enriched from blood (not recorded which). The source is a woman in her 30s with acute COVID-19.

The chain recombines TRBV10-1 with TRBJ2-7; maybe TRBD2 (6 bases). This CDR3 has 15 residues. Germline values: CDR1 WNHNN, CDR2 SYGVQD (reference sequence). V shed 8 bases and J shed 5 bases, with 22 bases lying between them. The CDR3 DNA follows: TGCGCCAGCCCGAATAAGACTAGGAGGGGCAACGAGCAGTACTTC. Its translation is CASPNKTRRGNEQYF.

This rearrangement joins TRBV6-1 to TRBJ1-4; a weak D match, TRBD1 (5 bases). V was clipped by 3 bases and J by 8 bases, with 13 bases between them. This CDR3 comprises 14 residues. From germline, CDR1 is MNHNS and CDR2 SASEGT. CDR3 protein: CASSDWTRTEKLFF. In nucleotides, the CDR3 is TGTGCCAGCAGTGATTGGACAAGAACGGAAAAACTGTTTTTT.

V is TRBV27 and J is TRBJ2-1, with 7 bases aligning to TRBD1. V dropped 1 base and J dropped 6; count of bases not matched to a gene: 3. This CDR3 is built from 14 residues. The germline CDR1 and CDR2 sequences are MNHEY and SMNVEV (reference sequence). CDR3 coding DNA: TGTGCCAGCAGTTTATTCGGGACAGTCAATGAGCAGTTCTTC. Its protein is CASSLFGTVNEQFF.

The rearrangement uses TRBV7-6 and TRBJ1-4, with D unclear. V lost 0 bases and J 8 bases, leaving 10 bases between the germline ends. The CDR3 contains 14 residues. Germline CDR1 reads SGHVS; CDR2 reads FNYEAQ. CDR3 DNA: TGTGCCAGCAGCTTAGCCCCCAGAGGGGAAAAACTGTTTTTT. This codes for CASSLAPRGEKLFF.